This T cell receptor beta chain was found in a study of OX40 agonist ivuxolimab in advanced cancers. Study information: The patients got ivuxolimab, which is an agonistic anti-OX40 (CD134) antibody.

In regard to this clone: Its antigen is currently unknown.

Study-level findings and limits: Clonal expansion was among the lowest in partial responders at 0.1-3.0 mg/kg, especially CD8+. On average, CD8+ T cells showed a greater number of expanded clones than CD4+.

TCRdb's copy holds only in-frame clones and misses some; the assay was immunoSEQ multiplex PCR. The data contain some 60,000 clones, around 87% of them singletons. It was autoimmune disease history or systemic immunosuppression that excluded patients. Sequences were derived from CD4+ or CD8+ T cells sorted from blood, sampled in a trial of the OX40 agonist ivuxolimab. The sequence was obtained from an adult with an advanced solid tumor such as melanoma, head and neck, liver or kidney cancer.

In nucleotides, the CDR3 is TGTGCCAGCAGCCGTACGACCGGTGGGGAGACCCAGTACTTC. Amino acid sequence: CASSRTTGGETQYF. The chain joins TRBV11-2 to TRBJ2-5; the D is unclear. The CDR3 spans 14 residues. The V gene's germline CDR1 is SGHAT and CDR2 FQNNGV. Trimming removed 5 bases from V and 5 bases from J, with 15 bases in between.